These 3 T cell receptor beta chains were sequenced from one sample in a study of OX40 agonist ivuxolimab in advanced cancers. The library was produced with the immunoSEQ multiplex PCR assay. This immuneACCESS table, as held by TCRdb, lists in-frame sequences with V and J called but not all clones. Of the missing ones, under half trace to an unresolved V gene in checked studies; the others have no known cause. Recorded for this sample are 60,000 to 75,000 clones; around 92% of them occurred a single time. The top ten constitute approximately 18% of the sample. This specimen was CD4+ or CD8+ T cells sorted from blood, taken in a trial of the OX40 agonist ivuxolimab. These TCRs come from an adult with an advanced solid tumor such as melanoma, head and neck, liver or kidney cancer.

This chain connects TRBV19 to TRBJ2-3; 16 bases are shared with TRBD2. The length of the CDR3 is 19 residues. CDR1 LNHDA and CDR2 SQIVND come from the germline V gene (reference sequence). The J segment lost 0 bases and the V segment lost 1 base, leaving 4 bases of the junction unmatched. CDR3 nucleotide sequence: TGTGCCAGTAGTATAGTCCCGGGACTAGCGGGAGGGAGCACAGATACGCAGTATTTT. Its protein is CASSIVPGLAGGSTDTQYF.

The chain uses TRBV7-8 and TRBJ2-1, with D uncertain. Deletions cut 2 bases from V and 8 bases from J, with 19 bases between. CDR1 and CDR2 from the germline V gene are SGHVS and FQNEAQ. This CDR3 is 16 amino acids long. CDR3 in amino acids: CASSLIGIPYNDEQFF. CDR3 sequence (DNA): TGTGCCAGCAGCTTAATAGGAATCCCCTATAACGATGAGCAGTTCTTC. The full variable domain, completed using reference TRBV7-8 and TRBJ2-1, is GAGVSQSPRYKVAKRGQDVALRCDPISGHVSLFWYQQALGQGPEFLTYFQNEAQLDKSGLPSDRFFAERPEGSVSTLKIQRTQQEDSAVYLCASSLIGIPYNDEQFFGPGTRLTVL.

This chain joins TRBV4-3 and TRBJ2-1; 15 bases are shared with TRBD2. This CDR3 spans 16 amino acids. J was trimmed by 9 bases and V by 4 bases; bases with no gene match: 7. Germline-derived CDR1 and CDR2 are LGHNA and YSLEER. The CDR3 region has the DNA TGCGCCAGCAGCCCCCGGACTAGCGGGAGGGGGGGTGAGCAGTTCTTC. The encoded protein is CASSPRTSGRGGEQFF.